This T cell receptor beta chain emerged from a study of T-cell memory formation after mild COVID-19. Trimming cost V 4 bases and J 3 bases; bases outside gene matches: 9. The CDR3 is 15 amino acids. Per the germline V gene, CDR1 is SGHKS and CDR2 is YYEKEE (reference sequence). TCRdb redid the calling of the 5' RACE reads with MiXCR, one entry per CDR3 protein. The sample lists about 60,000 distinct CDR3 sequences; more than 10% were seen once. A few counts support this clonotype. Its antigen remains unidentified. Findings of the study overall: The authors did not confirm SARS-CoV-2 specificity of second-wave clones peaking day 37.

This chain links TRBV5-5 with TRBJ1-2; 7 nucleotides align to TRBD1. The clonotype was recovered from a young man who had mild COVID-19 (a few samples of this study predate the infection). Cell type and time point are not known. Sample: PBMCs or a T cell subset sorted from them (not recorded which). CDR3 amino acids: CASSLNGQAYYGYTF. The CDR3 region has the DNA TGTGCCAGCAGCCTCAACGGACAGGCTTACTATGGCTACACCTTC.